Presented here are 15 T cell receptor beta chains from one specimen sequenced in a study of tumor and adjacent non-tumor tissue in lung cancer. No cell sorting was done before RNA was extracted from the tissue. The library came from three nested PCR rounds adapted from ARM-PCR protocols. TCRdb reprocessed the multiplex PCR reads with MiXCR, giving one entry per CDR3 protein. The sample includes roughly 200,000 distinct CDR3 sequences, 70% to 75% seen only once; the top ten take around 27%. Specimen: lung tumor tissue. These receptors came from a man aged 60 to 75 with non-small cell lung cancer.

A note on this clonotype: This could be a read error, since a much larger clone is one nucleotide away. The genes are TRBV5-1 and TRBJ1-3, with D perhaps TRBD1 (6 bases). There are 17 residues in the CDR3. CDR1 SGHRS and CDR2 YFSETQ come from the germline V gene. The CDR3 protein is CASSLEGGHFSGNAIYF. The CDR3 DNA reads as TGCGCCAGCAGCTTGGAGGGGGGCCACTTCTCTGGAAACGCCATATATTTT.

In regard to this clonotype: A much larger clone is a single base away; this may be a read error. The V gene is TRBV6-1, the J gene TRBJ2-1, with TRBD2 identical over 8 bases. J gave up 4 bases and V 7 bases, and 6 bases lay outside the gene matches. This CDR3 has 14 amino acids. The germline gives CDR1 MNHNS, CDR2 SASEGT. The CDR3 DNA reads as TGTGCCAGCAATGAGGTAGCGGGGTACAATGAGCAGTTCTTC. Translated: CASNEVAGYNEQFF.

Details on this clonotype: Since the CDR3 does not end with the conserved phenylalanine or tryptophan, this likely comes from a read error. The CDR3 bases are TGTGCCAGCAGTCCGTCAGGGGATACGCAGTATTCT. This gives the protein CASSPSGDTQYS. This chain connects TRBV6-2 or TRBV6-3 to TRBJ2-3, with D perhaps TRBD1 (5 bases). The CDR3 runs 12 residues. Germline V CDR1 and CDR2: MNHEY, SVGEGT. V dropped 5 bases and J dropped 6 bases, with 9 bases sitting between them.

This chain links TRBV9 with TRBJ2-3; 12 bases agree with TRBD2. CDR1 and CDR2 (germline): SGDLS, YYNGEE. This CDR3 contains 17 residues. Trimming removed 3 bases from V and 4 bases from J; junction bases left unmatched: 9. CDR3 nucleotides: TGTGCCAGCAGCGGATTTGGGACTAGCGGGTCCGCAGATACGCAGTATTTT. Residues: CASSGFGTSGSADTQYF. Using reference TRBV9 and TRBJ2-3 for the parts outside the CDR3, the full variable domain is DSGVTQTPKHLITATGQRVTLRCSPRSGDLSVYWYQQSLDQGLQFLIQYYNGEERAKGNILERFSAQQFPDLHSELNLSSLELGDSALYFCASSGFGTSGSADTQYFGPGTRLTVL.

The V and J genes are TRBV28 and TRBJ1-2; 7 nucleotides match TRBD1. J gave up 0 bases and V 7 bases, and 2 bases lay outside the gene matches. CDR3 length equals 13 residues. Germline assignment: CDR1 MDHEN and CDR2 SYDVKM. The CDR3 sequence: CASTGTANYGYTF. The CDR3 nucleotides read TGTGCCAGCACCGGGACAGCTAACTATGGCTACACCTTC.

This clonotype showed up many times. The genes are TRBV5-5 and TRBJ1-1, with D perhaps TRBD1 (5 bases). This CDR3 is 15 amino acids long. The V gene lost 2 bases and the J gene lost 7 bases, with 18 bases spanning the gap. Germline V gene lookup returns CDR1 SGHKS and CDR2 YYEKEE (reference sequence). This CDR3 reads CASSLRVPEGNEAFF. The CDR3 DNA is TGTGCCAGCAGCTTACGGGTGCCAGAGGGGAATGAAGCTTTCTTT.

The chain recombines TRBV28 with TRBJ2-7; D perhaps matches TRBD2 (5 bases). V was pared by 3 bases and J by 1 base, with 13 bases between. This CDR3 region has 15 residues. Germline V gene lookup returns CDR1 MDHEN and CDR2 SYDVKM. The CDR3 DNA reads as TGTGCCAGCAGTTTCTGGAGCGGTCTGTCCTACGAGCAGTACTTC. Translated: CASSFWSGLSYEQYF.

Comment on this clonotype: A much more abundant neighbour one base away suggests this may be a read error. J is TRBJ2-7 and V is TRBV20-1, with D uncertain. Germline V gene data show CDR1 as DFQATT and CDR2 as SNEGSKA (reference sequence). The CDR3 runs to 14 residues. DNA of the CDR3: TGCCGTGCTAGAGATCAGGATAGTAATTACGAGCAGTACTTC. Translated, it gives CRARDQDSNYEQYF.

In regard to this clonotype: Sequence at one end of the junction differs from germline and may be a read error. This chain connects TRBV6-2 or TRBV6-3 to TRBJ2-3; 7 nucleotides agree with TRBD2. Germline V gives CDR1 MNHEY, CDR2 SVGEGT. The CDR3 has 16 residues. The CDR3, as DNA: TGTGCCAGCAGTCGAGGACTAACGGGAGGTACAGATACACAGTATTTT. Translation: CASSRGLTGGTDTQYF.

The J gene is TRBJ2-2, the V gene TRBV29-1; a weak D match, TRBD2 (5 bases). This CDR3 spans 12 amino acids. Germline CDR1 reads SQVTM; CDR2 reads ANQGSEA. Trimming removed 4 bases at V and 4 bases at J, with 7 bases between. The CDR3 loop reads CSVGEGTGELFF. The DNA for the CDR3 is TGCAGCGTTGGTGAGGGCACCGGGGAGCTGTTTTTT.

With regard to this clonotype: A junction boundary mismatches the germline segment, possibly from a read error. The chain has TRBV20-1 and TRBJ2-3; 8 bases fit TRBD2. The germline V gene has CDR1 DFQATT and CDR2 SNEGSKA (reference sequence). The CDR3 sequence is 13 residues long. The DNA for the CDR3 is TGCAGTGCCTTAGCGGGACCCACAAATTCGCAGTATTTC. Residues: CSALAGPTNSQYF.

There are many counts of this clonotype. CDR3 nucleotide sequence: TGTGCCAGCAGCTTAGAGGCAGGAGCTAACTATGGCTACACCTTC. This sequence encodes CASSLEAGANYGYTF. The chain couples TRBV7-9 to TRBJ1-2; D gene unclear. The germline V and J ends were trimmed by 1 base and 0 bases, with 9 bases remaining between them. This CDR3 spans 15 amino acids. CDR1 is SEHNR, CDR2 FQNEAQ, per germline (reference sequence).

Details on this clonotype: This sequence may be a read error, since a much larger clone differs from it by one base. This chain joins TRBV20-1 and TRBJ2-3; the D call may be TRBD1 or TRBD2 (5 bases each). The germline V gene has CDR1 DFQATT and CDR2 SNEGSKA (reference sequence). Trimming took 4 bases from V and 1 from J, leaving 9 bases between them. The length of the CDR3 is 13 residues. CDR3 DNA: TGCAGTGCTACGGTGGGGGGCACAGATACGCAGTATTTT. It is translated as CSATVGGTDTQYF.

With respect to this clonotype: The CDR3 end shows no conserved phenylalanine or tryptophan, and so a read error is likely. The chain couples TRBV6-5 to TRBJ1-2; the match to TRBD1 covers 7 bases. CDR1 and CDR2 from the germline V gene are MNHEY and SVGAGI. V gave up 0 bases and J gave up 4 bases; unmatched junction bases: 5. The CDR3 covers 15 residues. CDR3 nucleotide sequence: TGTGCCAGCAGTTACTCGAAAAGGGGGCCCTATGGCTACACCTCC. Encoded protein: CASSYSKRGPYGYTS.

A remark on this clonotype: It is unclear where the CDR3 begins or ends on the DNA, so no DNA is shown, and the CDR3 is as TCRdb lists it. This chain joins TRBV10-2 and TRBJ1-2; TRBD1 is the table's D call and was not checked against the DNA. The CDR3 is made up of 13 amino acids, end residues included. Germline V CDR1 and CDR2: WSHSY, SAAADI. The CDR3 sequence is CASSVGRGSGNTF.